One sample yielded the 18 T cell receptor beta chains listed below, sequenced in a study of blood T cells in healthy people across ages. The use of a sample-barcoded 5' primer and a J-beta primer mix characterized a second PCR of about 6 to 11 cycles. TCRdb called the 5' RACE reads again in MiXCR, with one record for every CDR3 protein. The sample holds 730,000 or so distinct CDR3 sequences, 40% to 50% seen once. Source material: blood. These receptors were taken from a man at least 80 years old in good health.

The J gene is TRBJ2-1, the V gene TRBV28; 11 positions match TRBD2. The CDR3 spans 14 residues. The germline CDR1 and CDR2 sequences are MDHEN and SYDVKM. Unmatched junction bases numbered 6, after V lost 5 bases and J lost 9 bases. DNA for the CDR3: TGTGCCAGCAGTAAACTAGCGGGAGCGACTGAGCAGTTCTTC. This gives the protein CASSKLAGATEQFF.

At least ten counts were recorded for this clonotype. J is TRBJ2-7 and V is TRBV29-1; D is undetermined. This CDR3 comprises 14 residues. V was trimmed by 4 bases and J by 1 base, leaving 14 bases between them. The germline CDR1 and CDR2 sequences are SQVTM and ANQGSEA. The CDR3 region is CSVVLRPPSYEQYF. The CDR3 bases are TGCAGCGTTGTACTGCGCCCACCTTCCTACGAGCAGTACTTC.

The genes are TRBV9 and TRBJ2-5, with no clear D. This CDR3 region has 18 residues. CDR1 and CDR2 (germline): SGDLS, YYNGEE. V lost 0 bases, J lost 0 bases, and 18 bases lay in between. The chain's CDR3 is CASSVAAGTLEYQETQYF. In DNA form, the CDR3 reads TGTGCCAGCAGCGTAGCTGCCGGCACCCTCGAGTACCAAGAGACCCAGTACTTC.

This rearrangement joins TRBV5-1 to TRBJ2-1, with TRBD1 as a possible D gene (8 bases). Per the germline V gene, CDR1 is SGHRS and CDR2 is YFSETQ. The CDR3 loop spans 15 amino acids. Trimming left V 2 bases short and J 4 bases short, with 13 bases between. In DNA, the CDR3 is TGCGCCAGCAGCTTTACAGGGGGGGGGTACAATGAGCAGTTCTTC. Its protein is CASSFTGGGYNEQFF.

The J gene is TRBJ2-3, the V gene TRBV30; TRBD2 agrees at 11 bases. Germline values: CDR1 GTSNPN, CDR2 SVGIG (reference sequence). The CDR3 has 17 amino acids. V shed 0 bases, J shed 4 bases, and the junction held 9 bases outside the gene matches. CDR3 region: CAWSVRKLAGVADTQYF. CDR3 nucleotides: TGTGCCTGGAGTGTACGGAAACTAGCGGGAGTGGCAGATACGCAGTATTTT.

This clonotype was seen more than once but under ten times. In DNA, the CDR3 is TGTGCCAGCAGCCCGACAGGGGAGGACTATGGCTACACCTTC. It translates to CASSPTGEDYGYTF. The rearrangement uses TRBV4-2 and TRBJ1-2; 8 bases line up with TRBD1. The CDR3 is 14 amino acids. Germline trimming cut 4 bases from V and 3 bases from J; bases unmatched to any gene: 4. Germline V CDR1 and CDR2: LGHNA, YNFKEQ.

In regard to this clonotype: This could be a read error, since a much larger clone is one nucleotide away. This rearrangement joins TRBV7-2 to TRBJ2-5; 7 bases match TRBD1. Germline loops: CDR1 SGHTA, CDR2 FQGNSA. Germline trimming cut 11 bases from V and 1 base from J; bases unmatched to any gene: 10. The CDR3 is 14 amino acids. The CDR3 sequence is CAGTSGTAQETQYF. As DNA, the CDR3 is TGTGCCGGCACCTCGGGGACAGCCCAAGAGACCCAGTACTTC. Full variable domain (rest looked up from reference TRBV7-2 and TRBJ2-5): GAGVSQSPSNKVTEKGKDVELRCDPISGHTALYWYRQSLGQGLEFLIYFQGNSAPDKSGLPSDRFSAERTGGSVSTLTIQRTQQEDSAVYLCAGTSGTAQETQYFGPGTRLLVL.

This clonotype was detected ten times or more. The rearrangement joins TRBV7-2 to TRBJ2-3, with 7 bases lining up with TRBD1. This CDR3 contains 14 residues. From germline, CDR1 is SGHTA and CDR2 FQGNSA. The J segment lost 6 bases and the V segment lost 7 bases, leaving 10 bases of the junction unmatched. The CDR3 protein is CASTRARRGDTQYF. CDR3 DNA: TGTGCCAGCACCCGGGCTCGCAGGGGGGATACGCAGTATTTT.

V gene TRBV20-1 combines with J gene TRBJ1-6; D unresolved. The CDR3 loop spans 14 amino acids. The germline V gene encodes CDR1 DFQATT and CDR2 SNEGSKA (reference sequence). V gave up 2 bases and J gave up 4 bases, with 9 bases separating them. CDR3 in amino acids: CSARSRPYNSPLHF. The CDR3 nucleotides read TGCAGTGCTAGAAGCAGGCCTTATAATTCACCCCTCCACTTT.

The chain joins TRBV20-1 to TRBJ2-4; D gene ambiguous. The CDR3 contains 13 residues. Germline CDR1 and CDR2: DFQATT and SNEGSKA (reference sequence). Between the trimmed V and J ends, which lost 6 bases and 3 bases, there was a span of 12 bases. The CDR3 sequence: CSAPNLGKNIQYF. As DNA, the CDR3 is TGCAGTGCCCCGAATTTGGGCAAAAACATTCAGTACTTC.

On this clonotype itself: A much larger clone is a single base away; this may be a read error. The chain joins TRBV28 to TRBJ1-5; D unresolved. Germline CDR1 MDHEN, CDR2 SYDVKM. The CDR3 length is 12 residues. CDR3: CASTPPRGPRHF. DNA of the CDR3: TGTGCCAGCACTCCCCCCCGAGGGCCCCGGCATTTT.

About this clonotype: This may come from a read error, since a much larger clone is one base off. The genes are TRBV29-1 and TRBJ1-2; D gene unclear. This CDR3 contains 13 residues. The germline V gene encodes CDR1 SQVTM and CDR2 ANQGSEA. V lost 1 base and J 8 bases, leaving 14 bases between the germline ends. CDR3 bases: TGCAGCGTTGAAGTAAATGGAATGGGAGGCTACACCTTC. This translates into CSVEVNGMGGYTF.

V and J are TRBV6-2 or TRBV6-3 and TRBJ1-5; possibly TRBD1 for D (5 bases). The V end was cut by 6 bases, the J end by 4 bases, with 19 bases between. The germline V gene has CDR1 MNHEY and CDR2 SVGEGT. The CDR3 runs 16 residues. The CDR3 coding sequence is TGTGCCAGCAGCCGCATGGGGCGAGGGTCTAATCAGCCCCAGCATTTT. Residues: CASSRMGRGSNQPQHF.

To note about this clonotype: One end of the junction does not line up with germline, which may come from a read error. The chain carries TRBV6-1 and TRBJ2-6; 9 positions match TRBD2. CDR1 MNHNS and CDR2 SASEGT come from the germline V gene. This CDR3 contains 19 residues. CDR3: CASSPRGGSGSSGANVPTF. In DNA, the CDR3 is TGTGCCAGCAGTCCCCGAGGGGGTAGCGGGAGCTCTGGGGCCAACGTCCCGACTTTC.

This chain uses TRBV20-1 with TRBJ2-5, with 7 bases fitting TRBD2. From germline, CDR1 is DFQATT and CDR2 SNEGSKA (reference sequence). V lost 4 bases, J lost 11 bases, and 13 bases stayed unmatched. CDR3 length: 13 amino acids. Written as DNA, the CDR3 is TGCAGTGCTACGGGCGGGGGAATGGGTGAGCAGTACTTC. The encoded protein is CSATGGGMGEQYF.

The chain uses TRBV7-9 and TRBJ2-7; D tentatively fits TRBD1 or TRBD2 (5 bases each). Germline V gene sequence: CDR1 SEHNR, CDR2 FQNEAQ (reference sequence). The CDR3 totals 14 residues. V lost 4 bases and J 2 bases, leaving 12 bases between the germline ends. CDR3 coding DNA: TGTGCCAGCAGCTCAAATCGGGGCCCCTACGAGCAGTACTTC. Encoded protein: CASSSNRGPYEQYF.

The gene calls are TRBV7-2 and TRBJ2-1; possible D gene TRBD2, 6 bases. Near its end, the DNA agrees better with TRBJ2-7, so the J call may be wrong. Germline loops: CDR1 SGHTA, CDR2 FQGNSA. CDR3 length equals 15 residues. Here the CDR3 reads CASSPAGRFGNEQYF. Here the CDR3 DNA reads TGTGCCAGCAGCCCCGCGGGGCGCTTTGGGAATGAGCAGTACTTC.

The chain joins TRBV5-6 to TRBJ2-7; a possible D gene is TRBD1 (6 bases). Germline V CDR1 and CDR2: SGHDT, YYEEEE. Trimming left V 3 bases short and J 2 bases short, with 12 bases between. The CDR3 totals 14 residues. The CDR3 DNA reads TGTGCCAGCAGCTCCATACGGGACACCTACGAGCAGTACTTC. It yields the protein CASSSIRDTYEQYF.